This paragraph reports one TCR beta chain. Distinct nucleotide sequences in the sample also encode this CDR3. The data originate from a study of shared clonotypes between healthy human individuals. A split of CD4+ cells into CD45RA+ naive and CD45RA-negative memory subsets was performed. Germline-derived CDR1 and CDR2 are SQVTM and ANQGSEA. The J segment lost 2 bases and the V segment lost 6 bases, leaving 2 bases of the junction unmatched. The CDR3 has 12 amino acids. In the original processing: ImmunoSEQ gave junction-only sequences without quality scores, so filtering differed. The assay was immunoSEQ multiplex PCR, and TCRdb's table has in-frame clones only and misses some. V and J calls plus clone size are reproduced from that table; the DNA served to infer D and trimming. This table has over 850,000 clones, 75% to 80% appearing once.

The rearrangement links TRBV29-1 to TRBJ2-7, with 9 bases identical to TRBD1. The specimen was memory CD4+ T cells from PBMCs. The subset is: CD45RA-negative fraction. The sequence derives from a man between 18 and 35 years old in good health. Some clones in this sample may be carry-over from other donors' samples. CDR3 in DNA: TGCAGCGTGGGACAGGGAACCTACGAGCAGTACTTC. Amino acids: CSVGQGTYEQYF.